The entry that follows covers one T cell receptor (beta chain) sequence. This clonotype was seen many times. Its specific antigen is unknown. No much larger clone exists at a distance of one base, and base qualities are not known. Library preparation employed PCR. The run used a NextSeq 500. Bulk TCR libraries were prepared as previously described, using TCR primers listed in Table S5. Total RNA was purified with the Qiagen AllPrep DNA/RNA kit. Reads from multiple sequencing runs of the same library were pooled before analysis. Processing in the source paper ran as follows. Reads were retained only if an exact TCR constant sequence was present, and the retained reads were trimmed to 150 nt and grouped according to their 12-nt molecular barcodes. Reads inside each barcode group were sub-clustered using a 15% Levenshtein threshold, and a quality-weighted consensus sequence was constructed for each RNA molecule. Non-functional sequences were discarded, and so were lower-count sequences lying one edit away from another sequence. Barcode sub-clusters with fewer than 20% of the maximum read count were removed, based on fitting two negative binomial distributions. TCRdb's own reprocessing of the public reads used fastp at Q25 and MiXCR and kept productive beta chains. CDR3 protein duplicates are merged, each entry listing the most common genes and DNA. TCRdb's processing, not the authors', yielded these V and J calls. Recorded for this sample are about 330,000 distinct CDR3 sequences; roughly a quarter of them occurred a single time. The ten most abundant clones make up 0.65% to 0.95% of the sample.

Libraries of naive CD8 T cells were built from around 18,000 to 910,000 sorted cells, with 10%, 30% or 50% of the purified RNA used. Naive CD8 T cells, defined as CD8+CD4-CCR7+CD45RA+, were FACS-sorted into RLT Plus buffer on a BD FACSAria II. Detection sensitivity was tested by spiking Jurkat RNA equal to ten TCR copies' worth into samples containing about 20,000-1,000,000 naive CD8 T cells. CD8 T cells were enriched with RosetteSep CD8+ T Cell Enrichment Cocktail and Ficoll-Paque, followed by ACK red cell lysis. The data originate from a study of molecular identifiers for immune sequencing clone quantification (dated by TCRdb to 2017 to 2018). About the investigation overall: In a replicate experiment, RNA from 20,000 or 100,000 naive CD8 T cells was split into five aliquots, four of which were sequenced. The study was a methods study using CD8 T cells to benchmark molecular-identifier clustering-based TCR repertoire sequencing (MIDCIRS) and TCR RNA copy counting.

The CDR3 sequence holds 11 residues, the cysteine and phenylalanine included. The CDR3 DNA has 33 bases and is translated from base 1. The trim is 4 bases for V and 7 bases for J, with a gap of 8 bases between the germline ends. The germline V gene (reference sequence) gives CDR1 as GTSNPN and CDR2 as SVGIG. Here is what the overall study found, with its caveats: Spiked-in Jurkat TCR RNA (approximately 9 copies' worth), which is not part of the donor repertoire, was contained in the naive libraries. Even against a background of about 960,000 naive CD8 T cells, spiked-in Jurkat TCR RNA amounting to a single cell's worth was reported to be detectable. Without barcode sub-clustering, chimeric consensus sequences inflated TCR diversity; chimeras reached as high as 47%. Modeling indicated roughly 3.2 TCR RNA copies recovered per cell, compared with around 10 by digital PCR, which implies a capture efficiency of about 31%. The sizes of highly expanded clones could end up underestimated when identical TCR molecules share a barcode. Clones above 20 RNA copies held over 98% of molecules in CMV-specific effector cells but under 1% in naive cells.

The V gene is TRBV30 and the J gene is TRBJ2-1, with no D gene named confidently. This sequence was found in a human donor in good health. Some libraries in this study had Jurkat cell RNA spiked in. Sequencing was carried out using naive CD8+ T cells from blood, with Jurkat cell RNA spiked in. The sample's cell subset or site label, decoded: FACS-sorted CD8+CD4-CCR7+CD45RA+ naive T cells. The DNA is TGTGCCTGGAACTTAGGGAATGAGCAGTTCTTC. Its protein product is CAWNLGNEQFF. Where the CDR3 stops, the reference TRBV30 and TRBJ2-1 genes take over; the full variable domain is SQTIHQWPATLVQPVGSPLSLECTVEGTSNPNLYWYRQAAGRGLQLLFYSVGIGQISSEVPQNLSASRPQDRQFILSSKKLLLSDSGFYLCAWNLGNEQFFGPGTRLTVL.